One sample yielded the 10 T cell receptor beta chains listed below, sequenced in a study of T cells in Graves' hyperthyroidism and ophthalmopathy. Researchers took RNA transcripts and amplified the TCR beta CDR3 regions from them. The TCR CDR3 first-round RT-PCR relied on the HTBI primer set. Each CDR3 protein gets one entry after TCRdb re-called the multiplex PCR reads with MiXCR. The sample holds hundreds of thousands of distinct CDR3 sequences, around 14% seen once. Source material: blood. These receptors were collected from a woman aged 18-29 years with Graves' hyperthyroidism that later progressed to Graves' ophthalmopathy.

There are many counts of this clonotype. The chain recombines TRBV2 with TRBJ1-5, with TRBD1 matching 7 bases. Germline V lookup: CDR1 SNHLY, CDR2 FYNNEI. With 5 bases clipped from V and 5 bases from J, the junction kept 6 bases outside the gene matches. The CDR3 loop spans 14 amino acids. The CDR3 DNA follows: TGTGCCAGCAGTCCGGGGGACAGTGATCAGCCCCAGCATTTT. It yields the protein CASSPGDSDQPQHF.

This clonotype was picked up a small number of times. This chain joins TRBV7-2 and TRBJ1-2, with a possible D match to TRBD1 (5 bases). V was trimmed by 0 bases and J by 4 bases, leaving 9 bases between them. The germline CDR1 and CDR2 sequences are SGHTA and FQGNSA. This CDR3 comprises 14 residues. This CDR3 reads CASSLAAGTYGYTF. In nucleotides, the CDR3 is TGTGCCAGCAGCTTAGCGGCAGGGACCTATGGCTACACCTTC.

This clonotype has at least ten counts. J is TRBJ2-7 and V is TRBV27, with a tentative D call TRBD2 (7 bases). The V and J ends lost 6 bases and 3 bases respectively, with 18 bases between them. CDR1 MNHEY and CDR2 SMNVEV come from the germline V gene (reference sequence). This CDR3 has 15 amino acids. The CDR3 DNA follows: TGTGCCAGCAGGACGGGGGGCGGGAGCTACTACGAGCAGTACTTC. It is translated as CASRTGGGSYYEQYF.

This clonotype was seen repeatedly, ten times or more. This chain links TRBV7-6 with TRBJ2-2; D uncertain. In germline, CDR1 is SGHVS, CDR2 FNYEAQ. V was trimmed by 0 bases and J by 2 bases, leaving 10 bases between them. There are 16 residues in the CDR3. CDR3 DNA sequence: TGTGCCAGCAGCTTAGCTTCACGGCTAAACACCGGGGAGCTGTTTTTT. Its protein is CASSLASRLNTGELFF.

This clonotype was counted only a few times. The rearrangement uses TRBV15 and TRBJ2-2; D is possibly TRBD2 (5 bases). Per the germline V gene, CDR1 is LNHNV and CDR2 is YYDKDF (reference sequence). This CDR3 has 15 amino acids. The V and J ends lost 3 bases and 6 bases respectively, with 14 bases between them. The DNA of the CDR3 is TGTGCCACCAGCAGTACCGGGAAGGGCGCCGGGGAGCTGTTTTTT. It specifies CATSSTGKGAGELFF.

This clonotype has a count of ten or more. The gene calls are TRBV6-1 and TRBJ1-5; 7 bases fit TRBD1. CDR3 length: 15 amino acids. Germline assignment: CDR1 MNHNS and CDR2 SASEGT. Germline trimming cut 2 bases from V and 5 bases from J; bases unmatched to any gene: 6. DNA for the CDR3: TGTGCCAGCAGTGAAATGGGGACAGCTGATCAGCCCCAGCATTTT. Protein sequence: CASSEMGTADQPQHF.

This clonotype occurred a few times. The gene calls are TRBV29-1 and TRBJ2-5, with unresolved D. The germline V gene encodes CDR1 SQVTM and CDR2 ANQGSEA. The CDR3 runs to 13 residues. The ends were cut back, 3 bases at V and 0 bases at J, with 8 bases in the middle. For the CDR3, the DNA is TGCAGCGTTGATCGACACCACCAAGAGACCCAGTACTTC. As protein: CSVDRHHQETQYF. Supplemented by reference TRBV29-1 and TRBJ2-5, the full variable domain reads SAVISQKPSRDICQRGTSLTIQCQVDSQVTMMFWYRQQPGQSLTLIATANQGSEATYESGFVIDKFPISRPNLTFSTLTVSNMSPEDSSIYLCSVDRHHQETQYFGPGTRLLVL.

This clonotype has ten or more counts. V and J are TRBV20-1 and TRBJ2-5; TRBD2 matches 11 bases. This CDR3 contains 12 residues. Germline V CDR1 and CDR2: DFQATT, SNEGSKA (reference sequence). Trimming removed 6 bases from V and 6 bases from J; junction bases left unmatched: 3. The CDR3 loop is CSAGTSGKTQYF. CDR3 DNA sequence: TGCAGTGCAGGGACTAGCGGAAAGACCCAGTACTTC.

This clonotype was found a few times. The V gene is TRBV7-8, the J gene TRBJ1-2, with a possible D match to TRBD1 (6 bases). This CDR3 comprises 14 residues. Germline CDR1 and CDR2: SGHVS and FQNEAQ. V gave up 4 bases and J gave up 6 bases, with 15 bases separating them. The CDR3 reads CASSSQGRVNGYTF. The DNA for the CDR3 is TGTGCCAGCAGCTCACAGGGACGGGTAAATGGCTACACCTTC.

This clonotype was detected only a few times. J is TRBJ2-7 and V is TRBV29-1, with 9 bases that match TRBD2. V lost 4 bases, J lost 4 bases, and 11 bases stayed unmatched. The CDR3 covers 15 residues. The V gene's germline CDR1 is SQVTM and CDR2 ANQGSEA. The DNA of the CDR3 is TGCAGCGTTGCGGGAGGGGCTGCGGGAGGGTACGAGCAGTACTTC. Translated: CSVAGGAAGGYEQYF.